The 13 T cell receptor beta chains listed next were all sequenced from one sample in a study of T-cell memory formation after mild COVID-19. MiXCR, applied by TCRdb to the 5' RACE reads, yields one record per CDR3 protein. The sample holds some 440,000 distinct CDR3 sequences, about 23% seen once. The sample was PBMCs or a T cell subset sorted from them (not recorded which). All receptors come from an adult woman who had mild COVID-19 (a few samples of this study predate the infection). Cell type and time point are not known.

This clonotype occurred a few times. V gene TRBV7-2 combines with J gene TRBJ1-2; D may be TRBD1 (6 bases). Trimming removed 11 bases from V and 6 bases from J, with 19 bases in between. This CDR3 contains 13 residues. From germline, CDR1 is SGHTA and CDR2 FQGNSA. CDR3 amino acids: CASGRDTDDGYTF. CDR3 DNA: TGTGCCTCCGGACGGGACACCGACGATGGCTACACCTTC.

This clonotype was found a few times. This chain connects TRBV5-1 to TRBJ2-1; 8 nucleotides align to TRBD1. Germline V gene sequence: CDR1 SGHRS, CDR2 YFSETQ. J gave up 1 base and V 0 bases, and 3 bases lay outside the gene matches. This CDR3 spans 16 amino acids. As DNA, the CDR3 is TGCGCCAGCAGCTTGGCCGGGACAGGATCCTACAATGAGCAGTTCTTC. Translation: CASSLAGTGSYNEQFF.

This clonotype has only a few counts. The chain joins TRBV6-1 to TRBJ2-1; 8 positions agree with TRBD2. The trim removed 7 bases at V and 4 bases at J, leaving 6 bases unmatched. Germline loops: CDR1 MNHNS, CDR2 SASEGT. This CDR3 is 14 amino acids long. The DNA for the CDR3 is TGTGCCAGCAAAGGCGGGGGGACTTACAATGAGCAGTTCTTC. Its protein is CASKGGGTYNEQFF.

As DNA, the CDR3 is TGTGCCAGCAGCGTACTTAGCGGGGACGAGCAGTTCTTC. This sequence encodes CASSVLSGDEQFF. The rearrangement links TRBV9 to TRBJ2-1; 8 bases are a match to TRBD2. The J segment lost 10 bases and the V segment lost 1 base, leaving 4 bases of the junction unmatched. Germline V gene lookup returns CDR1 SGDLS and CDR2 YYNGEE. The CDR3 contains 13 residues.

This CDR3 is CSARDRLGPMNTEAFF. Here the CDR3 DNA reads TGCAGTGCTAGAGACCGGCTGGGGCCAATGAACACTGAAGCTTTCTTT. V usage is TRBV20-1 and J usage is TRBJ1-1; D is possibly TRBD1 (5 bases). Germline V gene data show CDR1 as DFQATT and CDR2 as SNEGSKA (reference sequence). The CDR3 loop spans 16 amino acids. V was clipped by 0 bases and J by 0 bases, with 14 bases between them.

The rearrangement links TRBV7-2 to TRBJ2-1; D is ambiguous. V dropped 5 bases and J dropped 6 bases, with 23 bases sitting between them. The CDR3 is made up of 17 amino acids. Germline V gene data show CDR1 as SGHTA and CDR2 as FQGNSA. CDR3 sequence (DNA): TGTGCCAGCAGCCCCTACCCCTCCGGAAAGCTTGGCAATGAGCAGTTCTTC. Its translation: CASSPYPSGKLGNEQFF. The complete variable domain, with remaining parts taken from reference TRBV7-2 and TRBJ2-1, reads GAGVSQSPSNKVTEKGKDVELRCDPISGHTALYWYRQSLGQGLEFLIYFQGNSAPDKSGLPSDRFSAERTGGSVSTLTIQRTQQEDSAVYLCASSPYPSGKLGNEQFFGPGTRLTVL.

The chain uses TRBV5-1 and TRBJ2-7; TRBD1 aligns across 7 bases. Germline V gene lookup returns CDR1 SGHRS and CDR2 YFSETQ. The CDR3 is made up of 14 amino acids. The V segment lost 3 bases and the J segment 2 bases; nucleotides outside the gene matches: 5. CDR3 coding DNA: TGCGCCAGCAGCTCCTGGACAGGAGCCTACGAGCAGTACTTC. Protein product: CASSSWTGAYEQYF. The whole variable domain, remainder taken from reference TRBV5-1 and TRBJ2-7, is KAGVTQTPRYLIKTRGQQVTLSCSPISGHRSVSWYQQTPGQGLQFLFEYFSETQRNKGNFPGRFSGRQFSNSRSEMNVSTLELGDSALYLCASSSWTGAYEQYFGPGTRLTVT.

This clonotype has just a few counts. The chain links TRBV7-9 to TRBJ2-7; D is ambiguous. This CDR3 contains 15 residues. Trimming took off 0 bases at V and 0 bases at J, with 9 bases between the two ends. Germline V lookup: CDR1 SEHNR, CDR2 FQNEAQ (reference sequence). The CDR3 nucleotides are TGTGCCAGCAGCTTAGCGGGCAAAGGCTCCTACGAGCAGTACTTC. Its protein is CASSLAGKGSYEQYF. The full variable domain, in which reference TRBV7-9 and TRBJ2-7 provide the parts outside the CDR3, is DTGVSQNPRHKITKRGQNVTFRCDPISEHNRLYWYRQTLGQGPEFLTYFQNEAQLEKSRLLSDRFSAERPKGSFSTLEIQRTEQGDSAMYLCASSLAGKGSYEQYFGPGTRLTVT.

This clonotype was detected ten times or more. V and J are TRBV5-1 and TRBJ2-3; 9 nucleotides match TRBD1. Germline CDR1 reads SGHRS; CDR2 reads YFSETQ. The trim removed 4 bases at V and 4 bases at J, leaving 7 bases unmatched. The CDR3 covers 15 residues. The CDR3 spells CASSAGQGGADTQYF. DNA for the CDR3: TGCGCCAGCAGCGCGGGACAGGGTGGGGCAGATACGCAGTATTTT.

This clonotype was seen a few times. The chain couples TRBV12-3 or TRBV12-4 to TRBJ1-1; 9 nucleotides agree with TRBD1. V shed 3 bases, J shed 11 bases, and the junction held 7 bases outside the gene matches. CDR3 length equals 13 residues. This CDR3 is CASSFTGGSNAFF. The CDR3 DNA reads TGTGCCAGCAGTTTTACAGGGGGCTCGAACGCTTTCTTT.

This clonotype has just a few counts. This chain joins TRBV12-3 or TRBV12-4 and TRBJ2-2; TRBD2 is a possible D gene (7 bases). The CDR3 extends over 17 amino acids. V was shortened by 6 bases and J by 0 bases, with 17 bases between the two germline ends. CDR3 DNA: TGTGCCAGCAGGCCTGCCTCGGGGGGCCCGAACACCGGGGAGCTGTTTTTT. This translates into CASRPASGGPNTGELFF.

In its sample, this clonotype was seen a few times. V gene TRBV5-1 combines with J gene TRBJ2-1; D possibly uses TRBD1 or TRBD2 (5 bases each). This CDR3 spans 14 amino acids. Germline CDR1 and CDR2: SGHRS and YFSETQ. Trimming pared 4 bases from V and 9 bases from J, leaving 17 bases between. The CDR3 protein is CASSPGTLTGEQFF. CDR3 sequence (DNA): TGCGCCAGCAGCCCCGGGACCTTAACCGGTGAGCAGTTCTTC.

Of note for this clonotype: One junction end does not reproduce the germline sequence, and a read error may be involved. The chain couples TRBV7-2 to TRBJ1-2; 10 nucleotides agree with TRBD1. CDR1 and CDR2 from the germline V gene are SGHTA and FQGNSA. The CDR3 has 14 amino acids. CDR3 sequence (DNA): TGTGCCAGCAGCGGCGGACAGGGGGACTATGGATACACCTTC. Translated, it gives CASSGGQGDYGYTF.